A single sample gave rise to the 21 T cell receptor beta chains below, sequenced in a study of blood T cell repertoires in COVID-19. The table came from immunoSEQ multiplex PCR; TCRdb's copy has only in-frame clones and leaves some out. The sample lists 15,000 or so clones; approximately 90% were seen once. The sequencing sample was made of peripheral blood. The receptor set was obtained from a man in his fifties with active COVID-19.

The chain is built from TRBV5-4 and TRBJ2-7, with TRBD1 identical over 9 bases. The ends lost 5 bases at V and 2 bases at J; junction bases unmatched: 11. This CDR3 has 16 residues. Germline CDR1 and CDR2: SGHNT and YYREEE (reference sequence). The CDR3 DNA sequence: TGTGCCAGCAGGGCTGGACAGGGGACAAATACCTACGAGCAGTACTTC. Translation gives CASRAGQGTNTYEQYF. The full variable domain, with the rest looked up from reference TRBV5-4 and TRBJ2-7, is ETGVTQSPTHLIKTRGQQVTLRCSSQSGHNTVSWYQQALGQGPQFIFQYYREEENGRGNFPPRFSGLQFPNYSSELNVNALELDDSALYLCASRAGQGTNTYEQYFGPGTRLTVT.

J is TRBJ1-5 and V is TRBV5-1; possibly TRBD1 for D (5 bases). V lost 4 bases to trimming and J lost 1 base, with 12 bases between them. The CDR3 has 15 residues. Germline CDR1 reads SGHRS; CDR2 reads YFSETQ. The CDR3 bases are TGCGCCAGCAGCCCAGACGGGGGGAGCAATCAGCCCCAGCATTTT. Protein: CASSPDGGSNQPQHF.

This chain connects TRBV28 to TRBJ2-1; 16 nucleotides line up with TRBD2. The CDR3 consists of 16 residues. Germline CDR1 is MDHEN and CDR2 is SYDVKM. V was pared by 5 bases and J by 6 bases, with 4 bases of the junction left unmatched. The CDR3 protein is CASSPGLAGGRNEQFF. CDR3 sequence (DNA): TGTGCCAGCAGTCCGGGACTAGCGGGAGGGCGCAATGAGCAGTTCTTC.

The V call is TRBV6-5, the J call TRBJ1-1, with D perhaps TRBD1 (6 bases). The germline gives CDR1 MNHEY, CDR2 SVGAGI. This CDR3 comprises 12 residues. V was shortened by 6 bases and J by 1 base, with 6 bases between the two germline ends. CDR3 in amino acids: CASRDRNTEAFF. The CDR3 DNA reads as TGTGCCAGCAGGGACAGGAACACTGAAGCTTTCTTT.

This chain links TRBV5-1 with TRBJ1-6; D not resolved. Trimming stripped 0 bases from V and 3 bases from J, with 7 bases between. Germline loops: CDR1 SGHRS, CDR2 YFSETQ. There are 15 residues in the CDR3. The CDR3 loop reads CASSLVTGYNSPLHF. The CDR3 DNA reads TGCGCCAGCAGCTTGGTCACCGGCTATAATTCACCCCTCCACTTT.

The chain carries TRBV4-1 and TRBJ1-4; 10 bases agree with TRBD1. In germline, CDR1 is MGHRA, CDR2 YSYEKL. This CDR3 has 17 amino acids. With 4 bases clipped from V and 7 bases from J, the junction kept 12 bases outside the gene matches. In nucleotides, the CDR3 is TGCGCCAGCAGCCCTCTCGGGGGACAGGGGCTAGCTGAAAAACTGTTTTTT. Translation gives CASSPLGGQGLAEKLFF.

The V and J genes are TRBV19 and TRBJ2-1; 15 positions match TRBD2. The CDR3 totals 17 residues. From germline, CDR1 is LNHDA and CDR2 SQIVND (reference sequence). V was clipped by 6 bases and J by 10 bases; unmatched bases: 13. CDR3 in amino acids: CASSPSHGLAGGLEQFF. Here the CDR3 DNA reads TGTGCCAGTAGCCCATCCCATGGACTAGCGGGAGGGCTCGAGCAGTTCTTC.

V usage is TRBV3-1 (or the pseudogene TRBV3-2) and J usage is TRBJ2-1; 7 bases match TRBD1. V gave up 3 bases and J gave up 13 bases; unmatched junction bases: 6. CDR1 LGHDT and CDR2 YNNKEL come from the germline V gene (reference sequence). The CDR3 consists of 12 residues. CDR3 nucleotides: TGTGCCAGCAGCCAGGAACGACAGGGACAGTTCTTC. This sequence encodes CASSQERQGQFF.

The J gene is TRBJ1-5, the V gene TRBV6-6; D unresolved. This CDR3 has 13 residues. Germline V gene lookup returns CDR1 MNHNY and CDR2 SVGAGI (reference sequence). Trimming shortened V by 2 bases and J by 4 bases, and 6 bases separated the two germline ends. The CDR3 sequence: CASSYGQNQPQHF. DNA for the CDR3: TGTGCCAGCAGTTACGGGCAGAATCAGCCCCAGCATTTT.

The CDR3 sequence: CASSSDRGLYNEQFF. CDR3 DNA sequence: TGTGCCAGCAGCTCCGACAGGGGGCTTTACAATGAGCAGTTCTTC. The chain couples TRBV11-2 to TRBJ2-1; 10 bases agree with TRBD1. The CDR3 totals 15 residues. The V and J ends lost 4 bases and 4 bases, in that order; junction bases with no gene match: 4. Germline CDR1 is SGHAT and CDR2 is FQNNGV.

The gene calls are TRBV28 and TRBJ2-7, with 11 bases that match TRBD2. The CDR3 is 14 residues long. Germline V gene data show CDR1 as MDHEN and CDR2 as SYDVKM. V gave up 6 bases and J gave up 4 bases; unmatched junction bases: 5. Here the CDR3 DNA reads TGTGCCAGCAGGAGACTAGCGGGATTTTACGAGCAGTACTTC. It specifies CASRRLAGFYEQYF.

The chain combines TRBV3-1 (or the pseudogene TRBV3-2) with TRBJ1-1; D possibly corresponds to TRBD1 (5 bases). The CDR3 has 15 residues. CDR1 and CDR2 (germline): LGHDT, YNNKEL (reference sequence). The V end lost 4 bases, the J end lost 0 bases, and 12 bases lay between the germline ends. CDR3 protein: CASSPDSLLNTEAFF. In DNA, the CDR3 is TGTGCCAGCAGCCCCGACAGCCTATTGAACACTGAAGCTTTCTTT.

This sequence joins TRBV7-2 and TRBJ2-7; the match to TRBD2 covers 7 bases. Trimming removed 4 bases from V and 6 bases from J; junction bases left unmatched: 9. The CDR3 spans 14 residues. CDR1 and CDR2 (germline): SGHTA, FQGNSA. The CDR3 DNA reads TGTGCCAGCAGCTCCCAGGCGGGAGTTGGCGAGCAGTACTTC. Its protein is CASSSQAGVGEQYF.

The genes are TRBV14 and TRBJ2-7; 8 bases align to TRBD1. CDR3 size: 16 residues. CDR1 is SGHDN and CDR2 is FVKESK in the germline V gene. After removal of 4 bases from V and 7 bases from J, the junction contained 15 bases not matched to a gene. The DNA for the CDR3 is TGTGCCAGCAGCCCTTTAATCGGACAGGGCCTTAGAGAGCAGTACTTC. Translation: CASSPLIGQGLREQYF.

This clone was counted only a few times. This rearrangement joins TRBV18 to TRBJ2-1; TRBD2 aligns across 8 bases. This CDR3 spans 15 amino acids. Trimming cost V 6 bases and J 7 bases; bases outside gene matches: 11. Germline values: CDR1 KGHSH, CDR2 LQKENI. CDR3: CASSLQAGVLNEQFF. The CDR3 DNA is TGTGCCAGCTCGCTTCAAGCGGGAGTTCTTAATGAGCAGTTCTTC.

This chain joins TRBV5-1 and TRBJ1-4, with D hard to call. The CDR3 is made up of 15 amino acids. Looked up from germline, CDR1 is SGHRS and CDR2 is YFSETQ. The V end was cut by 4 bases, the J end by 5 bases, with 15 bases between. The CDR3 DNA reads TGCGCCAGCAGCAGCCGGGGAGAACCGAATGAAAAACTGTTTTTT. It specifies CASSSRGEPNEKLFF.

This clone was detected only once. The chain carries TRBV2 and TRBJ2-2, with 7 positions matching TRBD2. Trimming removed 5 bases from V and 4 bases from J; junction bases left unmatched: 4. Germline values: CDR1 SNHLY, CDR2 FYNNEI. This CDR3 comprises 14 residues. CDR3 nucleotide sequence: TGTGCCAGCAGTAAGTCTAGCGGCACCGGGGAGCTGTTTTTT. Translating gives CASSKSSGTGELFF.

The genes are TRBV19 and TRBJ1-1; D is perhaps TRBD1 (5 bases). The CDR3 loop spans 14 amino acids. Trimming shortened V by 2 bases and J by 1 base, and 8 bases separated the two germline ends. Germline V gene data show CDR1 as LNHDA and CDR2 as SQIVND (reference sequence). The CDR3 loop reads CASSIQGGNTEAFF. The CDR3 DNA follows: TGTGCCAGTAGTATACAGGGAGGGAACACTGAAGCTTTCTTT. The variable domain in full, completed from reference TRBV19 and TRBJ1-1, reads DGGITQSPKYLFRKEGQNVTLSCEQNLNHDAMYWYRQDPGQGLRLIYYSQIVNDFQKGDIAEGYSVSREKKESFPLTVTSAQKNPTAFYLCASSIQGGNTEAFFGQGTRLTVV.

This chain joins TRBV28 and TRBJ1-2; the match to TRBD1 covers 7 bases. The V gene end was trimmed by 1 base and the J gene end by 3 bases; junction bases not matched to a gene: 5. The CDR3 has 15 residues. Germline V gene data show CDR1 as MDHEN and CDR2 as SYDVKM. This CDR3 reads CASSLLGGKDYGYTF. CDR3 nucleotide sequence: TGTGCCAGCAGTTTATTAGGGGGCAAAGACTATGGCTACACCTTC.

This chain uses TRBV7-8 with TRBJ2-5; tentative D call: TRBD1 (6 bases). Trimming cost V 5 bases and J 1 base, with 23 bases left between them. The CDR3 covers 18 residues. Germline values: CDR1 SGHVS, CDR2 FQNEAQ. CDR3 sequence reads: CASSAIKPKTGFQETQYF. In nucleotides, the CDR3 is TGTGCCAGCAGCGCAATAAAGCCTAAAACAGGGTTCCAAGAGACCCAGTACTTC.

CDR3: CASSTDSNYGYTF. CDR3 sequence (DNA): TGTGCCAGCAGTACGGACAGTAACTATGGCTACACCTTC. The V call is TRBV2, the J call TRBJ1-2, with TRBD1 as a possible D gene (6 bases). The CDR3 has 13 amino acids. V lost 5 bases, J lost 1 base, and 8 bases lay in between. Germline values: CDR1 SNHLY, CDR2 FYNNEI. Based on the CDR3 plus reference TRBV2 and TRBJ1-2, the full variable domain is EPEVTQTPSHQVTQMGQEVILRCVPISNHLYFYWYRQILGQKVEFLVSFYNNEISEKSEIFDDQFSVERPDGSNFTLKIRSTKLEDSAMYFCASSTDSNYGYTFGSGTRLTVV.